This T cell receptor beta chain was found in a study of glioma-infiltrating T cells after dendritic cell vaccination. Study context: Autologous tumor lysate was loaded overnight onto monocyte-derived dendritic cells grown about seven days with IL-4 and GM-CSF.

CDR1 is MNHEY, CDR2 SVGAGI, per germline. This CDR3 comprises 15 residues. This table comes from immunoSEQ multiplex PCR, and its TCRdb copy is limited to in-frame clones, with some not included. The repertoire holds 72,000 or so clones, around 87% seen once, with 2% to 2.5% in the top ten. The time point here: after dendritic cell vaccination, including at tumor progression/relapse. This sample comprised blood, obtained after dendritic cell vaccination. The chain links TRBV6-5 to TRBJ2-5; D gene unclear. The DNA end favors TRBJ2-7, so the J call may be wrong. This sequence originates from a human donor with glioblastoma. The CDR3 DNA sequence: TGTGCCAGCAGTTACGTAGGCAGGTCCACCTACGAGCAGTACTTC. It is translated as CASSYVGRSTYEQYF.